These T cell receptor beta chains were read from a single sample in a study of OX40 agonist ivuxolimab in advanced cancers. The method was immunoSEQ multiplex PCR; TCRdb's version includes in-frame clones alone and lacks a portion of them. The sample carries roughly 20,000 clones, roughly 80% recorded once. Sample: CD4+ or CD8+ T cells sorted from blood, taken in a trial of the OX40 agonist ivuxolimab. The source is an adult with an advanced solid tumor such as melanoma, head and neck, liver or kidney cancer. Both conserved end residues are part of each CDR3. The D gene is left open where the match is weak. Size tells how often a clone was seen (once, few, many) or the class of an expanded clone, and some rows leave it out.

j_call clone_size d_call v_call cdr3_aa cdr3_nt
TRBJ2-1 once TRBD1 TRBV9 CASSSGQGAFFDEQFF TGTGCCAGCAGCTCAGGACAGGGGGCTTTTTTCGATGAGCAGTTCTTC
TRBJ2-7 NA TRBD1 TRBV2 CASRTGTEPSYEQYF TGTGCCAGCAGGACCGGGACAGAGCCTTCCTACGAGCAGTACTTC
TRBJ2-5 NA NA TRBV5-1 CASSFQGSGETQYF TGCGCCAGCAGCTTCCAGGGGTCGGGGGAGACCCAGTACTTC
TRBJ2-7 NA TRBD2 TRBV10-3 CATGGGISYEQYF TGTGCCACCGGGGGGGGTATCTCCTACGAGCAGTACTTC
TRBJ2-7 NA NA TRBV19 CASSRALGVEQYF TGTGCCAGTAGTAGGGCATTGGGTGTCGAGCAGTACTTC
TRBJ1-2 NA NA TRBV21-1 CASSKEPGQGLYGYTF TGTGCCAGCAGCAAAGAACCGGGACAGGGACTTTATGGCTACACCTTC
TRBJ1-1 NA TRBD1 TRBV30 CAWSQIQTGGAFF TGTGCCTGGAGTCAAATCCAGACAGGGGGAGCTTTCTTT
TRBJ1-1 NA NA TRBV6-1 CASSEGAQNTEAFF TGTGCCAGCAGTGAGGGGGCTCAGAACACTGAAGCTTTCTTT
TRBJ1-5 NA NA TRBV5-5 CASSASPREPQHF TGTGCCAGCAGCGCGAGTCCAAGGGAGCCCCAGCATTTT
TRBJ2-3 NA NA TRBV2 CASSVGATDTQYF TGTGCCAGCAGTGTCGGGGCCACAGATACGCAGTATTTT
TRBJ2-7 NA NA TRBV19 CASRPGTSYEQYF TGTGCCAGTAGACCGGGAACGTCCTACGAGCAGTACTTC
TRBJ2-7 NA NA TRBV9 CASSGDGTLSSYEQYF TGTGCCAGCAGCGGCGATGGGACCCTAAGCTCCTACGAGCAGTACTTC
TRBJ2-7 NA NA TRBV9 CASSVTGINGYEQYF TGTGCCAGCAGCGTCACCGGTATCAACGGGTACGAGCAGTACTTC
TRBJ1-2 NA TRBD1 TRBV30 CARRTGGPYGYTF TGTGCCCGTCGAACAGGGGGGCCCTATGGCTACACCTTC
TRBJ2-7 NA TRBD1 TRBV5-1 CASSGGTGGEQYF TGCGCCAGCAGCGGGGGGACAGGGGGCGAGCAGTACTTC
TRBJ2-3 NA NA TRBV27 CASSGASRQYF TGTGCCAGCAGTGGGGCTAGCCGGCAGTATTTT
TRBJ1-1 NA NA TRBV10-3 CAISGAPTGVTEAFF TGTGCCATCAGTGGGGCCCCCACAGGAGTTACTGAAGCTTTCTTT
TRBJ2-7 NA NA TRBV7-2 CASSPRSGASSYEQYF TGTGCCAGCAGCCCGCGATCCGGGGCTTCCTCCTACGAGCAGTACTTC
TRBJ2-5 NA NA TRBV11-2 CASSLDRELGTQYF TGTGCCAGCAGCTTAGATAGGGAGCTTGGGACCCAGTACTTC
TRBJ1-4 once NA TRBV18 CASSQLGQNEKLFF TGTGCCAGCTCACAACTAGGACAGAATGAAAAACTGTTTTTT
TRBJ2-3 NA NA TRBV5-1 CASSFLTDTQYF TGCGCCAGCAGCTTCCTGACAGATACGCAGTATTTT
TRBJ1-5 NA TRBD1 TRBV6-1 CASSEGQSNQPQHF TGTGCCAGCAGTGAGGGACAGAGCAATCAGCCCCAGCATTTT
TRBJ2-1 NA NA TRBV6-4 CASSRGAYNEQFF TGTGCCAGCAGCCGCGGGGCTTACAATGAGCAGTTCTTC
TRBJ1-4 NA NA TRBV4-1 CASSQDFTEREKLFF TGCGCCAGCAGCCAAGATTTTACAGAACGAGAAAAACTGTTTTTT
TRBJ1-6 NA TRBD1 TRBV20-1 CSAIQGVTLHF TGCAGTGCTATACAGGGGGTCACCCTCCACTTT
TRBJ2-5 NA TRBD2 TRBV4-3 CASSQDGLAGGQETQYF TGCGCCAGCAGCCAAGACGGACTAGCGGGAGGCCAAGAGACCCAGTACTTC
TRBJ2-5 NA TRBD1 TRBV19 CASSPDRVEQETQYF TGTGCCAGTAGTCCCGACAGGGTGGAACAAGAGACCCAGTACTTC
TRBJ2-7 NA NA TRBV29-1 CSVEVGIYEQYF TGCAGCGTTGAGGTGGGGATCTACGAGCAGTACTTC
TRBJ2-1 NA NA TRBV11-3 CASSLDGGLASYNEQFF TGTGCCAGCAGCTTGGACGGGGGGCTTGCGTCCTACAATGAGCAGTTCTTC
TRBJ2-7 NA TRBD1 TRBV29-1 CSVERTGGYEQYF TGCAGCGTTGAACGGACAGGGGGTTACGAGCAGTACTTC
TRBJ2-7 NA NA TRBV28 CASSTGPYEQYF TGTGCCAGCAGCACAGGCCCCTACGAGCAGTACTTC
TRBJ2-1 NA TRBD1 TRBV18 CASSLLGQGMNEQFF TGTGCCAGCTCACTCTTGGGACAGGGTATGAATGAGCAGTTCTTC
TRBJ2-1 NA TRBD2 TRBV6-5 CASSYGTSGRGNEQFF TGTGCCAGCAGTTACGGGACTAGCGGGAGGGGGAATGAGCAGTTCTTC
TRBJ1-2 NA NA TRBV5-1 CASSLTTDFYGYTF TGCGCCAGCAGCTTGACGACAGACTTCTATGGCTACACCTTC
TRBJ2-2 NA NA TRBV9 CASRRTAGTGELFF TGTGCCAGCAGACGGACAGCAGGCACCGGGGAGCTGTTTTTT
TRBJ2-1 NA TRBD1 TRBV5-3 CARSPTQGVNEQFF TGTGCCAGAAGCCCGACACAGGGGGTCAATGAGCAGTTCTTC
TRBJ2-3 NA NA TRBV4-2 CASSQNSGPTDTQYF TGTGCCAGCAGCCAAAATAGCGGCCCCACAGATACGCAGTATTTT
TRBJ1-5 medium-sized NA TRBV27 CASSFAENQPQHF TGTGCCAGCAGTTTCGCAGAGAATCAGCCCCAGCATTTT
TRBJ2-3 NA TRBD2 TRBV5-1 CASSLETSGAGGTQYF TGCGCCAGCAGCTTGGAGACTAGCGGAGCAGGGGGGACGCAGTATTTT
TRBJ2-2 NA TRBD1 TRBV19 CASSRTQGAGGELFF TGTGCCAGTAGTAGGACACAGGGGGCGGGCGGGGAGCTGTTTTTT
TRBJ2-7 NA TRBD1 TRBV28 CASRTGQGYEQYF TGTGCCAGCAGAACAGGACAGGGCTACGAGCAGTACTTC
TRBJ2-1 NA NA TRBV11-3 CASSLDGTSPFF TGTGCCAGCAGCTTAGATGGCACTAGCCCGTTCTTC
TRBJ2-5 NA TRBD1 TRBV5-1 CASSTGQPYQETQYF TGCGCCAGCAGCACGGGACAGCCGTACCAAGAGACCCAGTACTTC
TRBJ2-1 NA NA TRBV6-5 CASSGGTGKEQFF TGTGCCAGCAGTGGAGGAACAGGTAAAGAGCAGTTCTTC
TRBJ2-3 NA NA TRBV28 CASTGYTQYF TGTGCCAGCACCGGATATACGCAGTATTTT
TRBJ2-7 NA TRBD2 TRBV19 CASSSQRGAYEQYF TGTGCCAGTAGTTCACAGCGGGGGGCCTACGAGCAGTACTTC
TRBJ2-7 once NA TRBV19 CASRSGPTGQEQYF TGTGCCAGTAGGTCAGGGCCCACAGGTCAAGAGCAGTACTTC